Listed below are T cell receptor beta chains from one sample, sequenced in a study of T-cell reconstitution after alpha-beta-depleted transplantation in children. TCRdb analysed the PCR reads with MiXCR anew, one entry per CDR3 protein. The profile shows about 980,000 distinct CDR3 sequences, about 31% of them singletons. The sequenced sample was PBMCs, mostly from graft donor cells, obtained 360 days after TCRalphabeta/CD19-depleted stem cell transplant. The receptor set was obtained from a boy less than two years old who had a stem cell transplant for SCID, so the T cells may come from the graft donor. The CDR3 runs from the conserved cysteine through the conserved F or W. The D gene is left open where the match is weak. Size tells how often a clone was seen (once, few, many) or the class of an expanded clone, and some rows leave it out.

V gene,J gene,D gene,clone size,CDR3 protein
TRBV7-2,TRBJ2-5,.,.,CASSSTGTPQETQYF
TRBV27,TRBJ2-2,TRBD2,.,CASSALAGRGSGELFF
TRBV7-6,TRBJ2-5,.,.,CASSLALVGGIETQYF
TRBV7-2,TRBJ2-7,.,few,CASSLGNREVDEQYF
TRBV4-2,TRBJ2-5,.,few,CASSWTAEETQYF
TRBV5-1,TRBJ2-5,.,few,CASSLGIMQETQYF
TRBV12-3/TRBV12-4,TRBJ2-7,TRBD2,few,CASSLERGVSEQYF
TRBV7-9,TRBJ1-1,.,.,CASTLDGWAEAFF
TRBV20-1,TRBJ2-2,TRBD2,.,CSASTGTSGILGELFF
TRBV3-1,TRBJ2-1,.,.,CASSQGANNEQFF
TRBV4-1,TRBJ1-1,.,.,CASSQDPSPAGVGMNTEAFF
TRBV12-3/TRBV12-4,TRBJ2-1,.,few,CASSLLGVQGLWNEQFF
TRBV7-9,TRBJ2-5,.,.,CASSPPEGAEKETQYF
TRBV19,TRBJ2-7,TRBD1,few,CASTDRSYEQYF
TRBV5-5,TRBJ2-1,.,few,CASKTSPMRNEQFF
TRBV20-1,TRBJ1-4,.,.,CSARSGTPINEKLFF
TRBV2,TRBJ2-1,.,few,CASSEKGDRYYNEQFF
TRBV10-3,TRBJ2-7,TRBD1,few,CAISGLQGQGAYEQYF
TRBV20-1,TRBJ2-1,.,.,CSAPRAPSSYNEQFF
TRBV30,TRBJ2-3,TRBD2,.,CAWGTSGAHTDTQYF
TRBV2,TRBJ2-7,TRBD1,many,CASGFDRGTYEQYF
TRBV5-6,TRBJ1-3,.,.,CASSTGQLPGNTIYF
TRBV5-1,TRBJ2-5,TRBD2,.,CASSLRTSPETQYF
TRBV12-3/TRBV12-4,TRBJ1-3,.,few,CASSSGVGNTIYF
TRBV9,TRBJ1-5,.,.,CASSVAGTKGYSNQPQHF
TRBV5-1,TRBJ2-1,.,.,CASSPPRGDGNEQFF
TRBV5-6,TRBJ2-2,.,few,CASSLVPVTGELFF
TRBV19,TRBJ2-7,TRBD1,.,CASQGQDHLEQYF
TRBV28,TRBJ2-7,.,many,CASSFSGFYEQYF
TRBV12-3/TRBV12-4,TRBJ2-3,TRBD2,.,CASRQHLAGGPSDTQYF
TRBV29-1,TRBJ2-3,.,.,CSVEIETDTQYF
TRBV27,TRBJ2-5,TRBD1,.,CASSWTGGAGETQYF
TRBV20-1,TRBJ2-5,TRBD1,few,CSATRTGALKTQYF
TRBV19,TRBJ2-1,.,.,CASSISPTYNEQFF
TRBV3-1,TRBJ1-1,.,few,CASSQRGWGTEAFF
TRBV23-1,TRBJ2-3,.,few,CASSQPTVSTDTQYF
TRBV4-1,TRBJ2-6,.,few,CASSQEWDMVANVLTF
TRBV6-5,TRBJ1-1,.,.,CASSYRAVRTNTEAFF
TRBV20-1,TRBJ2-7,.,.,CSARWSYEQYF
TRBV12-3/TRBV12-4,TRBJ2-7,TRBD2,few,CATRTSGGGTGEQYF
TRBV2,TRBJ2-6,.,.,CASTAGAGANVLTF
TRBV4-1,TRBJ1-1,.,.,CASSQEYRENTEAFF
TRBV27,TRBJ2-3,.,few,CASSFNLGRTDTQYF
TRBV27,TRBJ2-3,.,.,CASSLLPWMGQYF
TRBV2,TRBJ2-2,.,.,CASSESTNTGELFF
TRBV18,TRBJ2-5,.,few,CASSPLPSSGTQYF
TRBV7-9,TRBJ2-1,.,.,CASSLGFQGRVEQFF
TRBV28,TRBJ2-3,.,.,CASSLTGRGLSTDTQYF
TRBV2,TRBJ2-3,TRBD1,many,CASSERDRAPTDTQYF
TRBV11-1,TRBJ2-5,.,.,CASSLVGKTQYF
TRBV4-1,TRBJ1-2,.,few,CASSQGEWYGYTF
TRBV6-2/TRBV6-3,TRBJ2-7,.,few,CASSYRALSYEQYF
TRBV5-5,TRBJ2-2,.,.,CASRATGTFTGELFF
TRBV5-1,TRBJ2-3,TRBD2,many,CASSLVAGRTDTQYF
TRBV6-2/TRBV6-3,TRBJ2-3,TRBD2,.,CASRGGELLTDTQYF
TRBV10-3,TRBJ1-6,TRBD1,many,CAIRQGPNSPLHF
TRBV7-2,TRBJ2-3,.,.,CASSLAASRPADTQYF